This T cell receptor (beta chain) derives from a study of blood T cell repertoires in COVID-19 (dated by TCRdb to 2018 to 2020). Study-level background: Samples from collaborators originated in the United States, Italy and Spain and spanned both the acute and convalescent phases of COVID-19. Sample metadata almost always included a de-identified subject ID, COVID-19 status, age in years and sex. Where available, HLA class I and class II types were obtained from metadata supplied by the sample provider rather than from assay-based typing. The prospective study material was composed of cDNA or gDNA derived from T cells, B-cell-depleted T cells, or PBMCs. The dataset comprised deeply sampled blood TCRbeta repertoires from subjects exposed to, actively infected with, or recovered from COVID-19. The samples were drawn from two sources: the first 160 participants of the ongoing ImmuneRACE study, and about 1,300 subjects contributed by 6 global collaborators. The repertoires were made available in a free public database intended to serve as a resource for research on the immune response to SARS-CoV-2.

Ends trimmed: V by 0 bases, J by 4 bases; bases unmatched to a gene: 0. The germline V gene gives CDR1 as SGHRS and CDR2 as YFSETQ. Including cysteine and phenylalanine, the CDR3 has 13 amino acids. Only CDR3 DNA remains: 39 bases, in frame from the first base. General study outcomes and caveats: Clinical and demographic metadata were provided uncurated, with the amount varying by source and participant.

Concerning this clone: Its antigen target is currently unknown. No qualities accompany the bases; no much larger clone lies one base away.

TCRbeta CDR3 regions were amplified from genomic DNA using the immunoSEQ Assay, a bias-controlled multiplex PCR. The study's own analysis went as follows. Within the assay, amplification of reference gene primers was used to estimate how many nucleated cells each sample contained. To quantify the absolute abundance of each unique TCRbeta CDR3 rearrangement, sequence reads were collapsed and filtered. For each sample, productive Simpson clonality was calculated as the square root of Simpson's diversity index across productive rearrangements. TCRdb limited this immuneACCESS table to in-frame rearrangements with V and J called. A share of clones is missing; checked studies link under half to unresolved V genes, and the rest is unexplained. The DNA gave D and trimming, while V, J and clone size come from that table. The sample includes about 370,000 clones, with more than 70% observed a single time. Jointly, the top ten make up 2.5% to 3.5% of the sample.

One collaborating source in Seattle enrolled patients while the patients were actively infected and followed the patients over time throughout the course of disease. Collaborating institutions collected whole blood in K2EDTA tubes following their own protocols. For TCRbeta analysis, collaborators shipped samples in one of three forms: frozen whole blood, isolated PBMCs, or DNA extracted from either of those sample types. Sequencing was done on a sample of peripheral blood. This sequence was found in a woman in her 30s with COVID-19, enrolled during active disease. Recombination connected TRBV5-1 to TRBJ1-2; TRBD1 matches 7 bases in the middle. CDR3 region: CASSLGDSYGYTF. The DNA reads TGCGCCAGCAGCTTGGGGGACAGCTATGGCTACACCTTC.